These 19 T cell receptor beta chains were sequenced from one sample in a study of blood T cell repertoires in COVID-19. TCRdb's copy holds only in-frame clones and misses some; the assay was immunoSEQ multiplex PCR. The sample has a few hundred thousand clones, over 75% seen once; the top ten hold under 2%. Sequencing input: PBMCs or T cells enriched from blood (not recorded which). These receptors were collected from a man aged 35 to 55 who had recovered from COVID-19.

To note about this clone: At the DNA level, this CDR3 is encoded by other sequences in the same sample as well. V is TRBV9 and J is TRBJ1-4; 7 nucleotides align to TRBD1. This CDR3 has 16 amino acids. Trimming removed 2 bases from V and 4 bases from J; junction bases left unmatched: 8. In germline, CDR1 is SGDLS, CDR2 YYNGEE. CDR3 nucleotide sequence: TGTGCCAGCAGCGTGGGTCCCGGGACAGTTAATGAAAAACTGTTTTTT. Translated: CASSVGPGTVNEKLFF.

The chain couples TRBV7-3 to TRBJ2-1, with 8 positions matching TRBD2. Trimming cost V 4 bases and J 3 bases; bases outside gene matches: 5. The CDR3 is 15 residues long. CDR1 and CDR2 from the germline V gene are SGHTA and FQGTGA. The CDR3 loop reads CASSSPGGHYNEQFF. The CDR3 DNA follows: TGTGCCAGCAGCTCACCGGGGGGGCACTACAATGAGCAGTTCTTC.

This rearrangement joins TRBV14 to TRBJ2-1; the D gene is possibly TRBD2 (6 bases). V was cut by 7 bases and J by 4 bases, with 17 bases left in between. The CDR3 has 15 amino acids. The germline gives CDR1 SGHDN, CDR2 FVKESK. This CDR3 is CASKAGAGRYNEQFF. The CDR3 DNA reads TGTGCCAGCAAGGCCGGGGCGGGGAGATACAATGAGCAGTTCTTC.

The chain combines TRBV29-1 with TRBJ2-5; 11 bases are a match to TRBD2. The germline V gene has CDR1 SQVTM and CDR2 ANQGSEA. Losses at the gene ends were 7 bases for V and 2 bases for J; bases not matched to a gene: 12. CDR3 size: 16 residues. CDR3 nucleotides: TGCAGCGCACTTAGCGGGGGGGACGGGGCACAAGAGACCCAGTACTTC. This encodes CSALSGGDGAQETQYF.

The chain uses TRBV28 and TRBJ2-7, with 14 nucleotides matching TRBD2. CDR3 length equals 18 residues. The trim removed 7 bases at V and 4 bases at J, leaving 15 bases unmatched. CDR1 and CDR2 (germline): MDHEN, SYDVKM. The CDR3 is CASTPPIRTSGRQYEQYF. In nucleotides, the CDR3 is TGTGCCAGCACTCCCCCGATTAGGACTAGCGGGAGGCAGTACGAGCAGTACTTC.

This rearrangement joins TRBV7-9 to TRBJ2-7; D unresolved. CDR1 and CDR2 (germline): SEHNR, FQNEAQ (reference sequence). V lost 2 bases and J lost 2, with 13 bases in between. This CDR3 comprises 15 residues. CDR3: CASSLSSVTAYEQYF. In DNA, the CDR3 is TGTGCCAGCAGCTTATCGAGCGTAACGGCCTACGAGCAGTACTTC.

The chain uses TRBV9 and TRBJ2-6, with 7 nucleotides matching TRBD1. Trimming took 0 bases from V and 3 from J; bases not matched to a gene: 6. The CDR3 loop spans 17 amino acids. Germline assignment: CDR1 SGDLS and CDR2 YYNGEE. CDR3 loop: CASSVDPGGYGANVLTF. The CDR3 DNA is TGTGCCAGCAGCGTAGATCCAGGGGGTTATGGGGCCAACGTCCTGACTTTC.

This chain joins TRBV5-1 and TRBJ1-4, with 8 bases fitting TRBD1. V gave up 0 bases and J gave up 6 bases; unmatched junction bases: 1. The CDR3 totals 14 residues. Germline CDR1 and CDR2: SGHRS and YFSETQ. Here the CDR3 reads CASSLGQGHEKLFF. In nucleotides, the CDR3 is TGCGCCAGCAGCTTGGGACAGGGGCATGAAAAACTGTTTTTT.

This CDR3 reads CASSLERASGRAGEQFF. The CDR3 nucleotides read TGTGCCAGCAGCTTAGAACGGGCTAGCGGGAGGGCCGGAGAGCAGTTCTTC. The chain is built from TRBV11-2 and TRBJ2-1; 12 bases fit TRBD2. J gave up 10 bases and V 0 bases, and 10 bases lay outside the gene matches. The CDR3 covers 17 residues. Germline values: CDR1 SGHAT, CDR2 FQNNGV.

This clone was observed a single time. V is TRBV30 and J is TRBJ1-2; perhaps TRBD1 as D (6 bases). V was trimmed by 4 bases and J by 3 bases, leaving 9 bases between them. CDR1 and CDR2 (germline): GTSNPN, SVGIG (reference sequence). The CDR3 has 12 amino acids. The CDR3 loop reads CAWNRDHYGYTF. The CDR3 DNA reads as TGTGCCTGGAACAGGGATCACTATGGCTACACCTTC.

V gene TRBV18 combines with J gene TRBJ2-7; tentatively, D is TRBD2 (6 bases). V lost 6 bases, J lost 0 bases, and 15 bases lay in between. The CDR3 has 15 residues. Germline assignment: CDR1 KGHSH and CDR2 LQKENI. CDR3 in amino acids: CASSQPGDSSYEQYF. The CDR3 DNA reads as TGTGCCAGCTCGCAACCGGGGGATAGCTCCTACGAGCAGTACTTC. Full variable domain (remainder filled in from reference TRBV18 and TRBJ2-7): NAGVMQNPRHLVRRRGQEARLRCSPMKGHSHVYWYRQLPEEGLKFMVYLQKENIIDESGMPKERFSAEFPKEGPSILRIQQVVRGDSAAYFCASSQPGDSSYEQYFGPGTRLTVT.

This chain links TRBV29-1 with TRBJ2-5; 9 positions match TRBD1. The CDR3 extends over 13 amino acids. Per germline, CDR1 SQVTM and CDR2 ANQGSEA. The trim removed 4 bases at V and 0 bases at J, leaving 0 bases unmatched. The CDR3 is CSVGQGDQETQYF. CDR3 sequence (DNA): TGCAGCGTTGGACAGGGGGACCAAGAGACCCAGTACTTC.

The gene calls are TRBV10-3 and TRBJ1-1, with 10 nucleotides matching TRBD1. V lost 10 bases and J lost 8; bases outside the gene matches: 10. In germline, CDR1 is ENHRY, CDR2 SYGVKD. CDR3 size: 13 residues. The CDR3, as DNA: TGTGCCACTCGACAGGGGGCGGACCCCGAAGCTTTCTTT. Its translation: CATRQGADPEAFF.

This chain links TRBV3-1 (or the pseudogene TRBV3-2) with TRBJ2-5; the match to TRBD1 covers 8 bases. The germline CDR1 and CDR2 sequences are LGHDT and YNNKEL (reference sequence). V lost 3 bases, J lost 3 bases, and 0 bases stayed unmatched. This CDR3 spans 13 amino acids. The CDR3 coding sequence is TGTGCCAGCAGCCAGGGACAGGAAGAGACCCAGTACTTC. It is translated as CASSQGQEETQYF.

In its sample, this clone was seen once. The CDR3: CASSELRDRYGYTF. CDR3 DNA sequence: TGTGCCAGCAGTGAATTAAGAGATCGCTATGGCTACACCTTC. The rearrangement links TRBV25-1 to TRBJ1-2, with D unresolved. This CDR3 spans 14 amino acids. V gave up 1 base and J gave up 4 bases, with 10 bases separating them. CDR1 and CDR2 from the germline V gene are MGHDK and SYGVNS.

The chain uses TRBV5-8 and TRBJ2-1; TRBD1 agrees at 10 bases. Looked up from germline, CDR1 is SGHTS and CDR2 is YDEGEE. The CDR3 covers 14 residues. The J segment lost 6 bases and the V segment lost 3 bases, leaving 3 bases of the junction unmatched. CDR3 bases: TGTGCCAGCAGCTCCGGGACAGGGGTCAATGAGCAGTTCTTC. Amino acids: CASSSGTGVNEQFF. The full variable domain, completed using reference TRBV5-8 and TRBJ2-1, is EAGVTQSPTHLIKTRGQQATLRCSPISGHTSVYWYQQALGLGLQFLLWYDEGEERNRGNFPPRFSGRQFPNYSSELNVNALELEDSALYLCASSSGTGVNEQFFGPGTRLTVL.

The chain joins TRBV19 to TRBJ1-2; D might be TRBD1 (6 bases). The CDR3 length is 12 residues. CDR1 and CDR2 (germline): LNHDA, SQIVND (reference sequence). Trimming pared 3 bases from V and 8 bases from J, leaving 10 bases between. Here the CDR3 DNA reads TGTGCCAGTAGTATGAGACAGGAGGGCTACACCTTC. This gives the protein CASSMRQEGYTF.

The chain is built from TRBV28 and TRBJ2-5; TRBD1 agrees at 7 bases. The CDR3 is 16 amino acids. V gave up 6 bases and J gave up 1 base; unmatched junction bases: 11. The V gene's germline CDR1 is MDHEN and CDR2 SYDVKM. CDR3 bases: TGTGCCAGCAGAAAGACAGGGAAAGGCACCCAAGAGACCCAGTACTTC. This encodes CASRKTGKGTQETQYF. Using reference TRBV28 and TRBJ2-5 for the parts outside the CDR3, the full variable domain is DVKVTQSSRYLVKRTGEKVFLECVQDMDHENMFWYRQDPGLGLRLIYFSYDVKMKEKGDIPEGYSVSREKKERFSLILESASTNQTSMYLCASRKTGKGTQETQYFGPGTRLLVL.

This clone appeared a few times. Written as DNA, the CDR3 is TGTGCCATCAAGGGAGGGGCAGAGAACACTGAAGCTTTCTTT. Protein: CAIKGGAENTEAFF. J is TRBJ1-1 and V is TRBV10-3; TRBD1 is a possible D gene (5 bases). CDR1 and CDR2 from the germline V gene are ENHRY and SYGVKD. The CDR3 consists of 14 residues. V was cut by 7 bases and J by 1 base, with 13 bases left in between.